This TCR beta chain was sequenced during a study of blood T cell repertoires in COVID-19. About the study: Specimens from acute and convalescent COVID-19 originated in the United States, Italy and Spain. In each case, the material was cDNA or gDNA derived from T cells, B-cell-depleted T cells, or PBMCs.

TCRdb's table, derived via immunoSEQ multiplex PCR, lists solely in-frame clones and lacks some. Of some 170,000 clones listed, approximately 90% are singletons. Germline-derived CDR1 and CDR2 are KGHDR and SFDVKD. The CDR3 extends over 15 amino acids. With 3 bases clipped from V and 8 bases from J, the junction kept 8 bases outside the gene matches. The clonotype originates from a woman in her 70s with COVID-19, enrolled during active disease. The sequenced material came from peripheral blood. The chain has TRBV24-1 and TRBJ2-4; 8 positions agree with TRBD1. The CDR3 loop reads CATSDAGTGFDIQYF. The CDR3 DNA is TGTGCCACCAGTGATGCCGGGACAGGTTTTGACATTCAGTACTTC.